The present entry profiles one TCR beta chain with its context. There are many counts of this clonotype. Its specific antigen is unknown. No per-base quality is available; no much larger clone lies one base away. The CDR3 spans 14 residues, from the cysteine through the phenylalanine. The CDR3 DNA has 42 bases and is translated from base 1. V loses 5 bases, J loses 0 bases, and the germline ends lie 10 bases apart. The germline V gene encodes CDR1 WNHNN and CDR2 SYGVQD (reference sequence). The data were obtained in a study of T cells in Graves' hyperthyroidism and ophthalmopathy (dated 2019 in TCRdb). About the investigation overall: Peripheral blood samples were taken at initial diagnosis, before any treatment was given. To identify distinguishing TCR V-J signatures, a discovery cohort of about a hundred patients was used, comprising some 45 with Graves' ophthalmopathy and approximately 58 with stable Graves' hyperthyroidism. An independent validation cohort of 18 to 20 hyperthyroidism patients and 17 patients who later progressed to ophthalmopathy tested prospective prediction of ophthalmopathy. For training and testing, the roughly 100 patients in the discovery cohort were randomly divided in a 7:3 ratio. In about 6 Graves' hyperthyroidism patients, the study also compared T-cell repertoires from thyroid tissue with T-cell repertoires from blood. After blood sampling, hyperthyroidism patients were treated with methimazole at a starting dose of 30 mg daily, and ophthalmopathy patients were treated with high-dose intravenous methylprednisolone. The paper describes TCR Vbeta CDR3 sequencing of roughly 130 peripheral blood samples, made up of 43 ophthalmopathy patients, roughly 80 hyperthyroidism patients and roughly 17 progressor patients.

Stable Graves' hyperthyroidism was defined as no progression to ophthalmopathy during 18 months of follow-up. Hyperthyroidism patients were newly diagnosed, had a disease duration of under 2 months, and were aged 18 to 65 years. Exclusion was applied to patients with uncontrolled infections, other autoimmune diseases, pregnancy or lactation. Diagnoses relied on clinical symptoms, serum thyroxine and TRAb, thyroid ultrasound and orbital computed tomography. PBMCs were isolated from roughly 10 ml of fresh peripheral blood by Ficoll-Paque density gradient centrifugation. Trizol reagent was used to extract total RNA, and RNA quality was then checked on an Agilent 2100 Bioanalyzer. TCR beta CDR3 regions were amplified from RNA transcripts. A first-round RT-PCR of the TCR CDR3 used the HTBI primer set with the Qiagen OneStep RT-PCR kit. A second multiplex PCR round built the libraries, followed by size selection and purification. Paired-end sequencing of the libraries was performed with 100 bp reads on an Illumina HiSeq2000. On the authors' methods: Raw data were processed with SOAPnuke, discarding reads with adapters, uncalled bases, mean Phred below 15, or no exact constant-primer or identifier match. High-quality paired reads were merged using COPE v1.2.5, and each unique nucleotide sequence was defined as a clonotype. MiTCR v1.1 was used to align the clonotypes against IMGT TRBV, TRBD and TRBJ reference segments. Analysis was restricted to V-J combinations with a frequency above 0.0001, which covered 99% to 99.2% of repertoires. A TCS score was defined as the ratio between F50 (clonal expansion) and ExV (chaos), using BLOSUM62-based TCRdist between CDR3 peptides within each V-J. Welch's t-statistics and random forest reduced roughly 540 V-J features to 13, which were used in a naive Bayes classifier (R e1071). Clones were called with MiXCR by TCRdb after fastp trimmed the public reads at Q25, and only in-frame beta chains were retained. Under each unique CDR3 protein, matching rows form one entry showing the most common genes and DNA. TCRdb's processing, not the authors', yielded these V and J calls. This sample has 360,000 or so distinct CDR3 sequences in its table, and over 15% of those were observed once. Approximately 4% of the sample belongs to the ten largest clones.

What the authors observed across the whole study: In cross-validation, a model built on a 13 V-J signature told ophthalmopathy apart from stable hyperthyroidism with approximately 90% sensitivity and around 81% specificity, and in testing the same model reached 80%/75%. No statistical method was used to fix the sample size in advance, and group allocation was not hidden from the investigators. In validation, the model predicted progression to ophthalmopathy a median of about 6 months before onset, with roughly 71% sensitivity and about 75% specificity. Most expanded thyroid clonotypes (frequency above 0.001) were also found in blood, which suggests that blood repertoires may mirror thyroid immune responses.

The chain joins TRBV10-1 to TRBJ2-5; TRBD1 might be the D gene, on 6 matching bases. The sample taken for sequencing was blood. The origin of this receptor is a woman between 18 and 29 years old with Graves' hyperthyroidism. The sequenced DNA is TGCGCCAGCAGTCATGGACAGTACCAAGAGACCCAGTACTTC. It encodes CASSHGQYQETQYF.